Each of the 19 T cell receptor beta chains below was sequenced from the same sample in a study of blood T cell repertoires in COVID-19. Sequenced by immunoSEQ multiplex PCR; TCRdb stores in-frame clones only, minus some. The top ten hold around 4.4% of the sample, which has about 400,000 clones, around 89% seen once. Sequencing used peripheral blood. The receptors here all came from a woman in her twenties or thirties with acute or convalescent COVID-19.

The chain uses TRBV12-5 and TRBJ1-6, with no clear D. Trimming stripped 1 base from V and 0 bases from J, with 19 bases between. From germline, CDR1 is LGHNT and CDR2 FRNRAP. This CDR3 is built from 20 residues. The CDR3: CASGLGSVGRAPSYNSPLHF. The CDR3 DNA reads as TGTGCTAGTGGTTTGGGGAGCGTAGGGCGGGCACCCTCCTATAATTCACCCCTCCACTTT.

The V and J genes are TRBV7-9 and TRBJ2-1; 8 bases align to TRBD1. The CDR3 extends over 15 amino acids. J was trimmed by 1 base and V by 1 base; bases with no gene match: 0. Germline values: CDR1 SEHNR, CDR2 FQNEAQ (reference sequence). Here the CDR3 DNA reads TGTGCCAGCAGCTTAGGGACAGGGTCCTACAATGAGCAGTTCTTC. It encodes CASSLGTGSYNEQFF.

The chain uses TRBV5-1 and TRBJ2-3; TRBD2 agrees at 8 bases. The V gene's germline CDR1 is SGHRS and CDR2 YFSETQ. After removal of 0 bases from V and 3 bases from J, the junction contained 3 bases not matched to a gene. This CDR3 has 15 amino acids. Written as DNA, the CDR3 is TGCGCCAGCAGCTTGGATGCGGGGGGAACAGATACGCAGTATTTT. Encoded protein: CASSLDAGGTDTQYF. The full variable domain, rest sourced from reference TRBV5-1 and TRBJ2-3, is KAGVTQTPRYLIKTRGQQVTLSCSPISGHRSVSWYQQTPGQGLQFLFEYFSETQRNKGNFPGRFSGRQFSNSRSEMNVSTLELGDSALYLCASSLDAGGTDTQYFGPGTRLTVL.

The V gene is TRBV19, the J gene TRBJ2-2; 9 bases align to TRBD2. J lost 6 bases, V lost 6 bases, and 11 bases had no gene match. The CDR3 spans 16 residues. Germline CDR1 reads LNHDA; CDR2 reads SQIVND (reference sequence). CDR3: CASRPTGTSLAGELFF. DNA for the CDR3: TGTGCCAGTAGACCGACCGGGACTAGCTTGGCCGGGGAGCTGTTTTTT.

This chain's CDR3 is CASSMQTGEQFF. The CDR3, as DNA: TGTGCCAGTAGTATGCAAACGGGAGAGCAGTTCTTC. The chain uses TRBV19 and TRBJ2-1; the D gene is possibly TRBD2 (5 bases). CDR3 size: 12 residues. Germline CDR1 LNHDA, CDR2 SQIVND (reference sequence). Trimming took 3 bases from V and 10 from J, leaving 10 bases between them. Full variable domain (remainder filled in from reference TRBV19 and TRBJ2-1): DGGITQSPKYLFRKEGQNVTLSCEQNLNHDAMYWYRQDPGQGLRLIYYSQIVNDFQKGDIAEGYSVSREKKESFPLTVTSAQKNPTAFYLCASSMQTGEQFFGPGTRLTVL.

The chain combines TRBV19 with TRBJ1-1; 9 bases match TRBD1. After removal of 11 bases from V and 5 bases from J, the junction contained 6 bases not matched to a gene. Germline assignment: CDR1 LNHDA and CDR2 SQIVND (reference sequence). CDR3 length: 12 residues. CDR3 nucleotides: TGTGCCGTACGCGACAGGGGGACTGAAGCTTTCTTT. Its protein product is CAVRDRGTEAFF. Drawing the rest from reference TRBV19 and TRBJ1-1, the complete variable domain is DGGITQSPKYLFRKEGQNVTLSCEQNLNHDAMYWYRQDPGQGLRLIYYSQIVNDFQKGDIAEGYSVSREKKESFPLTVTSAQKNPTAFYLCAVRDRGTEAFFGQGTRLTVV.

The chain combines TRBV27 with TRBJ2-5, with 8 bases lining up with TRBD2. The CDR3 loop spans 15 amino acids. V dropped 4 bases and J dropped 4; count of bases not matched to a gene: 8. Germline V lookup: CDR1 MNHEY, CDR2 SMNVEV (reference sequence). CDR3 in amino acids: CASSSRLAQGETQYF. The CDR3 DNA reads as TGTGCCAGCAGTTCTCGACTAGCGCAAGGAGAGACCCAGTACTTC.

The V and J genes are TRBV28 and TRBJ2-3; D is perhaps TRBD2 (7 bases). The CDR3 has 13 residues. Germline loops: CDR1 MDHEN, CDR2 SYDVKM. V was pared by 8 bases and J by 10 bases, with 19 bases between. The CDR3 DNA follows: TGTGCCAGCGGGAGGGGGACTGAGTTGGCGCAGTATTTT. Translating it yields CASGRGTELAQYF.

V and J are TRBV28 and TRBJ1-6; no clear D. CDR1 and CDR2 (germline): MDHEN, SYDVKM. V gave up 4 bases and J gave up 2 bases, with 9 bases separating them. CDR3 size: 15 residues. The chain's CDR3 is CASSSPTAYNSPLHF. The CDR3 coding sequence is TGTGCCAGCAGTTCCCCGACTGCCTATAATTCACCCCTCCACTTT.

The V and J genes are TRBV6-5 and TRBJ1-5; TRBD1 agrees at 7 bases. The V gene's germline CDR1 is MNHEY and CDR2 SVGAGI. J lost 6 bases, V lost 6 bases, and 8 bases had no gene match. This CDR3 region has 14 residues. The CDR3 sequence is CASSDEQGSQPQHF. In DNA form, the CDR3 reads TGTGCCAGCAGCGACGAACAGGGGAGTCAGCCCCAGCATTTT.

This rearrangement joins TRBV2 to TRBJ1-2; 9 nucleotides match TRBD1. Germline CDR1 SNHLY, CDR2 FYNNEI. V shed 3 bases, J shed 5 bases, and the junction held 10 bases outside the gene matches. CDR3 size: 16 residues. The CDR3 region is CASSESQTGGVYGYTF. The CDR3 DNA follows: TGTGCCAGCAGTGAGAGCCAGACAGGGGGAGTGTATGGCTACACCTTC.

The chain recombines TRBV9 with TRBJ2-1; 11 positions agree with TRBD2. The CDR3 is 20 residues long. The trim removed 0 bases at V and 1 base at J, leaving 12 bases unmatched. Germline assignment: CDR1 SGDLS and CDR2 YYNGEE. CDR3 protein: CASSVATPSTSGGSYNEQFF. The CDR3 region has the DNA TGTGCCAGCAGCGTAGCTACCCCATCAACTAGCGGGGGTTCCTACAATGAGCAGTTCTTC. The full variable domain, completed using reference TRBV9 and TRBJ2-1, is DSGVTQTPKHLITATGQRVTLRCSPRSGDLSVYWYQQSLDQGLQFLIQYYNGEERAKGNILERFSAQQFPDLHSELNLSSLELGDSALYFCASSVATPSTSGGSYNEQFFGPGTRLTVL.

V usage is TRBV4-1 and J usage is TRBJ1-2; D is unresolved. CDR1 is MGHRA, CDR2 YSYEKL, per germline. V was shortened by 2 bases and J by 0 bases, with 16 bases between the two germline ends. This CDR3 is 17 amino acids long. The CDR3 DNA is TGCGCCAGCAGCCAACTCGCCGTTCTAGTTGCTAACTATGGCTACACCTTC. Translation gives CASSQLAVLVANYGYTF.

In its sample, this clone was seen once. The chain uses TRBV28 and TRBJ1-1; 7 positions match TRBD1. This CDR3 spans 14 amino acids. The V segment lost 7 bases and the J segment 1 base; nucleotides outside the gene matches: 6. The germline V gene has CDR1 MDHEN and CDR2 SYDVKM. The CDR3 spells CASNLDRANTEAFF. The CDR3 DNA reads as TGTGCCAGCAACCTAGACAGGGCGAACACTGAAGCTTTCTTT.

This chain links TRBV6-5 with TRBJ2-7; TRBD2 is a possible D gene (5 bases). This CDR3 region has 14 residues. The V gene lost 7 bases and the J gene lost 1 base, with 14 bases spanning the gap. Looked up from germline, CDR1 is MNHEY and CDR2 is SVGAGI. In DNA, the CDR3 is TGTGCCAGCATCTTGACGGACTTTTCCTACGAGCAGTACTTC. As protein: CASILTDFSYEQYF.

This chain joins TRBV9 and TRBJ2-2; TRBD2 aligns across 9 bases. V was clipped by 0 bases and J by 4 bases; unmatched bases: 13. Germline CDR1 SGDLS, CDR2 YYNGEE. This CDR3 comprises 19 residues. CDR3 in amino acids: CASSVGVLAGHRGTGELFF. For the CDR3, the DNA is TGTGCCAGCAGCGTAGGCGTTCTAGCGGGGCACCGGGGCACCGGGGAGCTGTTTTTT. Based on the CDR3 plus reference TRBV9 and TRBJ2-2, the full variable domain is DSGVTQTPKHLITATGQRVTLRCSPRSGDLSVYWYQQSLDQGLQFLIQYYNGEERAKGNILERFSAQQFPDLHSELNLSSLELGDSALYFCASSVGVLAGHRGTGELFFGEGSRLTVL.

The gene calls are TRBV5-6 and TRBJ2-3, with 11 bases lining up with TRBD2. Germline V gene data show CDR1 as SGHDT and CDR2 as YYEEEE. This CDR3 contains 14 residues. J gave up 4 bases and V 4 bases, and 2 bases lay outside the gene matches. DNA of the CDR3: TGTGCCAGCAGCGATAGCGGGGGGGCAGATACGCAGTATTTT. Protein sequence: CASSDSGGADTQYF.

The CDR3 nucleotides are TGTGCCAGCAGCGTCGACACCGCGAACACCGGGGAGCTGTTTTTT. It is translated as CASSVDTANTGELFF. The chain links TRBV9 to TRBJ2-2; no clear D. Trimming left V 2 bases short and J 0 bases short, with 8 bases between. Germline CDR1 is SGDLS and CDR2 is YYNGEE. This CDR3 region has 15 residues.

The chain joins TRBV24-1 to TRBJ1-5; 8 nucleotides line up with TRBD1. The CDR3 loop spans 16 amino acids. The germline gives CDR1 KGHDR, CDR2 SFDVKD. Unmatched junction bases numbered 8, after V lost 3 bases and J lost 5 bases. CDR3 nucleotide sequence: TGTGCCACCAGTGATGCAACCGGGACAGGCGATCAGCCCCAGCATTTT. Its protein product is CATSDATGTGDQPQHF.